A selection of T cell receptor beta chains follows, all from one sample in a study of regulatory T cells in long-lasting Graves disease. TCRdb re-analysed the multiplex PCR reads in MiXCR, keeping a single row per CDR3 protein. The sample has 650,000 to 850,000 distinct CDR3 sequences, 25% to 35% seen once. The sequencing used peripheral blood mononuclear cells (PBMCs), collected when the disease was refractory, from a patient treated with antithyroid drugs. Receptor source: a female donor with Graves disease. Each CDR3 is given with its conserved first and last residue. Each record gives: clone size, V gene, D gene, J gene, CDR3 DNA, CDR3 protein. The D gene is left open where the match is weak. Some rows have no size entry. The others give once, few or many, or a class for an expanded clone.

many	TRBV6-5	TRBD1	TRBJ1-5	TGTGCCAGCAGTTCGGCGACAGGGGTGGAGGGCAATCAGCCCCAGCATTTT	CASSSATGVEGNQPQHF
few	TRBV6-1	NA	TRBJ1-2	TGTGCCAGCAGTCGGCACAGCGGGAGGGGATCAGTTAATGGCTACACCTTC	CASSRHSGRGSVNGYTF
NA	TRBV13	TRBD1	TRBJ1-1	TGTGCCAGCAGCTCGGGACAGACCTTCATGAACACTGAAGCTTTCTTT	CASSSGQTFMNTEAFF
many	TRBV28	TRBD1	TRBJ1-2	TGTGCCAGCAGTTTCCCCGGACAGGAAGCTAACTATGGCTACACCTTC	CASSFPGQEANYGYTF
many	TRBV12-3/TRBV12-4	TRBD2	TRBJ2-5	TGTGCCAGCAGTAGCGGGAGGTTTCAGACGGGTCAAGAGACCCAGTACTTC	CASSSGRFQTGQETQYF
NA	TRBV29-1	NA	TRBJ2-1	TGCAGCGTTACAAACTCGGACCCATATGAGCAGTTCTTC	CSVTNSDPYEQFF
many	TRBV12-3/TRBV12-4	NA	TRBJ1-2	TGTGCCAGCAGTTTTTGGACTAACTATGGCTACACCTTC	CASSFWTNYGYTF
NA	TRBV20-1	TRBD1	TRBJ1-2	TGCAGTGCCCTACTCCGGGGACAGGGGAGGCCTAACTATGGCTACACCTTC	CSALLRGQGRPNYGYTF
NA	TRBV7-2	TRBD1	TRBJ1-2	TGTGCCAGCAGCTTAGGGGGACAGGGGTTGACTAACTATGGCTACACCTTC	CASSLGGQGLTNYGYTF
NA	TRBV18	NA	TRBJ1-5	TGTGCCAGCTCACCTCAGACTAATCAGCCCCAGCATTTT	CASSPQTNQPQHF
NA	TRBV13	TRBD1	TRBJ1-2	TGTGCCAGCAGCTTAAAGGGACAGGGCGATGGCTACACCTTC	CASSLKGQGDGYTF
few	TRBV11-2	TRBD2	TRBJ2-4	TGTGCCAGCAGCTTTAAGACTAGCGGGACTCTGGCCAAAAACATTCAGTACTTC	CASSFKTSGTLAKNIQYF
NA	TRBV30	NA	TRBJ2-6	TGTGCCTGGAGTGTAGGTCTGGGGCTTGGGGCCAACGTCCTGACTTTC	CAWSVGLGLGANVLTF
NA	TRBV25-1	NA	TRBJ2-5	TGTGCCAGCAGTGACTCCGGAGCCGAGACCCAGTACTTC	CASSDSGAETQYF
few	TRBV6-1	NA	TRBJ1-2	TGTGCCAGCAGTGAAGCCGGCTTACTTAACTATGGCTACACCTTC	CASSEAGLLNYGYTF
NA	TRBV9	TRBD1	TRBJ2-2	TGTGCCAGCAGCGTCGGACAGGGGGCGGTCGGGGAGCTGTTTTTT	CASSVGQGAVGELFF
many	TRBV2	NA	TRBJ1-1	TGTGCCAGCAGTGAAGACGGGGGCACGAACACTGAAGCTTTCTTT	CASSEDGGTNTEAFF
NA	TRBV3-1	TRBD2	TRBJ2-7	TGTGCCAGCAGCCAAGGAGTTAGCGGGACCCACGAGCAGTACTTC	CASSQGVSGTHEQYF
NA	TRBV5-1	NA	TRBJ2-7	TGCGCCAGCAGCCCAGCTAAAGACAGCTACGAGCAGTACTTC	CASSPAKDSYEQYF
NA	TRBV19	TRBD1	TRBJ1-6	TGTGCCAGTAGTGGACAGGGGGCGCGGAATTCACCCCTCCACTTT	CASSGQGARNSPLHF
NA	TRBV29-1	TRBD1	TRBJ2-7	TGCAGCGTAACCGGGACAGGCTCCAGAGGAACGGACGAGCAGTACTTC	CSVTGTGSRGTDEQYF
NA	TRBV20-1	NA	TRBJ2-2	TGCAGTGCTGGCAGGGCGAACACCGGGGAGCTGTTTTTT	CSAGRANTGELFF
NA	TRBV10-3	NA	TRBJ1-1	TGTGCCATCAGTGAGTCAGAAGCAGCCATGAACACTGAAGCTTCCTTT	CAISESEAAMNTEASF
NA	TRBV30	NA	TRBJ2-5	TGTGCCTGGAGCCCCACAGGGAAGACCCAGTACTTC	CAWSPTGKTQYF
NA	TRBV2	NA	TRBJ2-4	TGTGCCAGCGGACAGTCCCTAGCCAAAAACATTCAGTACTTC	CASGQSLAKNIQYF
NA	TRBV27	NA	TRBJ1-1	TGTGCCAGCAGAGAGATCGGGGGCGCGACCATGAACACTGAAGCTTTCTTT	CASREIGGATMNTEAFF
NA	TRBV5-1	TRBD1	TRBJ1-2	TGCGCCAGCAGCCTTGGGACAGCCAAGGGTCCATATGGCTACACCTTC	CASSLGTAKGPYGYTF
NA	TRBV6-1	NA	TRBJ1-2	TGTGCCAGCAGGAGGGGGGCTCTTGGCTACACCTTC	CASRRGALGYTF
NA	TRBV25-1	TRBD1	TRBJ1-2	TGTGCCAGCAGTGAACAGGGACAGGGGTTAGGTGGCTACACCTTC	CASSEQGQGLGGYTF
NA	TRBV6-1	NA	TRBJ1-5	TGTGCCAGCAGGCCACAAGCAAATCAGCCCCAGCATTTT	CASRPQANQPQHF
many	TRBV12-3/TRBV12-4	NA	TRBJ1-5	TGTGCCAGCAGTTTAACGGATTATAGCAATCAGCCCCAGCATTTT	CASSLTDYSNQPQHF